The rows below give T cell receptor beta chains drawn from one sample of a study of regulatory T cells in long-lasting Graves disease. In TCRdb, the multiplex PCR reads were re-called with MiXCR into one record per CDR3 protein. This sample yields 400,000 to 550,000 distinct CDR3 sequences, of which under 15% are seen a single time; 16% belongs to the top ten. This sample was also put to use in a study of T cells in Graves' hyperthyroidism and ophthalmopathy.

Sequencing was performed on peripheral blood mononuclear cells (PBMCs), taken at new diagnosis, from a patient treated with antithyroid drugs. All receptors derive from a woman in her 30s with Graves disease. Each CDR3 is given with its conserved first and last residue. The D gene is left open where the match is weak. Clone size is shown for a subset of rows, as once, few, many or a class of expanded clone.

length	J	size	V	D	CDR3	DNA
12	TRBJ2-7	many	TRBV12-3/TRBV12-4	-	CASSFGPDEQYF	TGTGCCAGCAGTTTCGGCCCCGACGAGCAGTACTTC
14	TRBJ2-7	many	TRBV5-1	-	CASSFNRANYEQYF	TGTGCCAGCAGCTTTAACAGGGCCAACTACGAGCAGTACTTC
13	TRBJ1-2	few	TRBV7-9	TRBD1	CASSAGGDYGYTF	TGTGCCAGCAGCGCAGGGGGGGACTATGGCTACACCTTC
14	TRBJ1-1	-	TRBV29-1	-	CSVELGGLITEAFF	TGCAGCGTTGAACTCGGGGGCTTAATAACTGAAGCTTTCTTT
16	TRBJ1-1	many	TRBV11-2	-	CASQLQRISMNTEAFF	TGTGCCAGCCAACTGCAGCGGATTTCGATGAACACTGAAGCTTTCTTT
20	TRBJ2-1	many	TRBV5-1	TRBD2	CASSLSMSLSGSPSYNEQFF	TGCGCCAGCAGCTTGTCCATGTCCCTTAGCGGGAGTCCCTCCTACAATGAGCAGTTCTTC
14	TRBJ2-7	many	TRBV27	TRBD1	CASSQGTGVYEQYF	TGTGCCAGCAGCCAAGGGACAGGGGTTTACGAGCAGTACTTC
13	TRBJ2-7	many	TRBV7-7	-	CASSASVLDEQYF	TGTGCTAGCAGCGCCTCTGTGCTGGACGAGCAGTACTTC
14	TRBJ2-1	-	TRBV12-3/TRBV12-4	-	CASSFSASANEQFF	TGTGCCAGCAGTTTCTCGGCTAGCGCCAATGAGCAGTTCTTC
15	TRBJ1-2	few	TRBV2	-	CAGSELRGAVYGYTF	TGTGCCGGCAGTGAATTAAGAGGAGCCGTCTATGGCTACACCTTC
10	TRBJ2-7	-	TRBV29-1	-	CSVLEYEQYF	TGCAGCGTCCTCGAATACGAGCAGTACTTC
15	TRBJ1-5	-	TRBV14	TRBD1	CASLLRGTGHSPQHF	TGTGCCAGCCTACTCAGGGGGACAGGGCATTCGCCCCAGCATTTT
15	TRBJ1-6	few	TRBV18	-	CASSPGGTGGSPLHF	TGTGCCAGTTCACCGGGAGGCACCGGAGGGTCACCCCTCCACTTT
14	TRBJ2-7	-	TRBV7-9	-	CASSLARRGYEQYF	TGTGCCAGCAGCTTAGCAAGAAGGGGGTACGAGCAGTACTTC
14	TRBJ1-1	-	TRBV19	-	CASIGRFFNTEAFF	TGTGCCAGTATAGGGAGGTTTTTCAACACTGAAGCTTTCTTT
13	TRBJ1-1	many	TRBV29-1	-	CSVAGGGGTEAFF	TGCAGCGTTGCGGGGGGAGGAGGAACTGAAGCTTTCTTT
15	TRBJ2-3	many	TRBV7-3	TRBD2	CASSPLAGDGDTQYF	TGTGCCAGCAGCCCCCTAGCGGGAGACGGAGATACGCAGTATTTT
17	TRBJ2-1	-	TRBV18	TRBD2	CASSQKRAGATQGEQFF	TGTGCCAGCTCACAAAAGCGGGCGGGAGCCACTCAGGGTGAGCAGTTCTTC
14	TRBJ2-4	many	TRBV7-2	TRBD1	CASSRRQGKNIQYF	TGTGCCAGCAGCAGGCGACAGGGCAAAAACATTCAGTACTTC
14	TRBJ1-2	few	TRBV5-6	-	CASSPPPPGFGYTF	TGTGCCAGCAGCCCACCTCCCCCAGGTTTTGGCTACACCTTC
14	TRBJ1-5	many	TRBV20-1	-	CSALEGHANQPQHF	TGCAGTGCCCTAGAGGGACACGCCAATCAGCCCCAGCATTTT
14	TRBJ1-3	many	TRBV30	-	CAWNGALSGNTIYF	TGTGCCTGGAATGGGGCACTCTCTGGAAACACCATATATTTT
13	TRBJ1-5	few	TRBV7-9	-	CASSGAGNQPQHF	TGTGCCAGCTCAGGCGCGGGGAATCAGCCCCAGCATTTT
17	TRBJ2-1	many	TRBV27	TRBD2	CASSFLGGLAGGQEQFF	TGTGCCAGCAGTTTTCTGGGTGGGCTAGCGGGAGGGCAAGAGCAGTTCTTC
16	TRBJ2-1	few	TRBV6-1	-	CASSQPSPSPYNEQFF	TGTGCCAGTTCACAACCGTCCCCGTCCCCCTACAATGAGCAGTTCTTC
13	TRBJ1-2	-	TRBV20-1	TRBD1	CSALIDRVHGYTF	TGCAGTGCTCTAATAGACAGGGTTCATGGCTACACCTTC
16	TRBJ1-5	-	TRBV7-9	-	CAPGNRDGYSNQPQHF	TGTGCCCCCGGGAACAGGGATGGATATAGCAATCAGCCCCAGCATTTT
14	TRBJ2-7	-	TRBV18	TRBD2	CASSPGTRPYEQYF	TGTGCCAGCTCACCGGGGACTAGACCCTACGAGCAGTACTTC
13	TRBJ2-7	many	TRBV18	-	CASSRGAFYEQYF	TGTGCCAGCTCGCGCGGGGCCTTCTACGAGCAGTACTTC
15	TRBJ2-2	-	TRBV7-3	-	CASSGGGGGTGELFF	TGTGCCAGCAGCGGCGGCGGCGGCGGCACCGGGGAGCTGTTTTTT
19	TRBJ2-1	-	TRBV19	TRBD2	CASSIGIKLAGGPGNEQFF	TGTGCCAGTAGTATAGGGATCAAACTAGCGGGAGGGCCTGGGAATGAGCAGTTCTTC
12	TRBJ2-7	many	TRBV20-1	-	CSAPDGSYEQYF	TGCAGTGCTCCGGACGGCTCCTACGAGCAGTACTTC
14	TRBJ2-5	-	TRBV10-2	-	CASSSAFRQETQYF	TGCGCCAGCAGCTCAGCTTTCCGGCAAGAGACCCAGTACTTC
16	TRBJ2-4	many	TRBV20-1	TRBD1	CSAFPVPGQGVNIQYF	TGCAGTGCTTTTCCCGTACCGGGACAGGGGGTAAACATTCAGTACTTC
16	TRBJ1-1	-	TRBV3-1	-	CASSQVPGQRNTEAFF	TGTGCCAGCAGCCAAGTCCCGGGACAACGGAACACTGAAGCTTTCTTT
20	TRBJ2-1	many	TRBV27	TRBD1	CASSLGRTGTYRGGYNEQFF	TGTGCCAGCAGTTTAGGGCGGACAGGGACTTACCGGGGAGGCTACAATGAGCAGTTCTTC
15	TRBJ2-5	-	TRBV24-1	-	CATSDFGQGLETQYF	TGTGCCACCAGTGATTTCGGGCAGGGACTAGAGACCCAGTACTTC
15	TRBJ2-1	-	TRBV19	TRBD2	CASSTIAGATNEQFF	TGTGCCAGTAGTACAATAGCGGGAGCCACCAATGAGCAGTTCTTC
13	TRBJ2-7	many	TRBV28	TRBD2	CASEAGGMNEQYF	TGTGCCAGCGAGGCGGGAGGAATGAACGAGCAGTACTTC
15	TRBJ2-7	-	TRBV6-1	-	CASNPLRGASYEQYF	TGTGCCAGCAACCCCCTGCGCGGGGCCTCCTACGAGCAGTACTTC
13	TRBJ1-2	many	TRBV24-1	-	CATTAGVNDGYTF	TGTGCCACCACCGCGGGGGTGAACGATGGCTACACCTTC
14	TRBJ2-5	many	TRBV6-5	TRBD1	CASSLTGVRETQYF	TGTGCCAGCAGTTTGACAGGGGTACGAGAGACCCAGTACTTC
13	TRBJ1-6	few	TRBV30	-	CAWSGGRNSPLHF	TGTGCCTGGAGCGGGGGTAGGAATTCACCCCTCCACTTT
15	TRBJ1-1	few	TRBV5-1	TRBD1	CASSDRQGGNTEAFF	TGCGCCAGCTCCGACAGACAGGGCGGGAACACTGAAGCTTTCTTT
15	TRBJ1-1	few	TRBV19	-	CASSKGGAVNTEAFF	TGTGCCAGTAGTAAAGGGGGAGCCGTGAACACTGAAGCTTTCTTT
12	TRBJ2-3	many	TRBV30	-	CAWNAELNGQYF	TGTGCCTGGAACGCGGAACTAAATGGGCAGTATTTT
15	TRBJ2-3	-	TRBV20-1	-	CSARVSDRITDTQYF	TGCAGTGCTAGAGTCTCGGACAGAATAACAGATACGCAGTATTTT
14	TRBJ2-5	many	TRBV20-1	-	CSARGMGGQETQYF	TGCAGTGCTAGAGGGATGGGGGGCCAAGAGACCCAGTACTTC
16	TRBJ2-1	-	TRBV20-1	TRBD2	CSASEPGTSGSGEQFF	TGCAGTGCTAGTGAACCCGGGACTAGCGGGAGTGGTGAGCAGTTCTTC
16	TRBJ2-7	many	TRBV10-3	TRBD2	CAISGLAGGNSYEQYF	TGTGCCATCAGTGGTCTAGCGGGAGGGAACTCCTACGAGCAGTACTTC
16	TRBJ2-2	many	TRBV28	TRBD2	CASSSLARGFDGELFF	TGTGCCAGCAGTTCACTAGCGAGAGGGTTTGACGGGGAGCTGTTTTTT
13	TRBJ2-7	many	TRBV11-2	TRBD2	CASSSSGRSEQYF	TGTGCCAGCAGCTCAAGCGGGAGGAGCGAGCAGTACTTC
13	TRBJ1-1	many	TRBV6-1	TRBD1	CASRGQGGAEAFF	TGTGCCAGCAGGGGACAGGGGGGGGCTGAAGCTTTCTTT
15	TRBJ2-1	-	TRBV19	-	CASSIGGGPRNEQFF	TGTGCCAGTAGTATTGGAGGGGGCCCGCGGAATGAGCAGTTCTTC
15	TRBJ2-1	many	TRBV7-8	TRBD2	CASTSSRAGGTEQFF	TGTGCCAGCACCTCATCAAGAGCGGGAGGGACCGAGCAGTTCTTC
17	TRBJ2-5	few	TRBV5-1	TRBD2	CASSFGTSGRDQETQYF	TGCGCCAGCAGCTTTGGGACTAGCGGGCGGGACCAAGAGACCCAGTACTTC
12	TRBJ2-5	-	TRBV15	-	CATSETSGTQYF	TGTGCCACCAGCGAGACCAGCGGGACCCAGTACTTC
11	TRBJ2-1	many	TRBV30	-	CAWVAGLQQFF	TGTGCCTGGGTTGCGGGCCTCCAGCAGTTCTTC
15	TRBJ2-1	many	TRBV7-8	TRBD2	CASGRSGRAGNEQFF	TGTGCCAGCGGGCGCAGCGGGAGGGCCGGCAATGAGCAGTTCTTC